This is a list of T cell receptor beta chains from one sample in a study of CD8 T cells in Susac syndrome. Via MiXCR, TCRdb re-called the immunoSEQ multiplex PCR reads, giving one row per CDR3 protein. There are tens of thousands of distinct CDR3 sequences in the sample; 91% occur only once, and under 0.6% lies in the top ten. Sequenced material: CD8+ T cells from PBMCs. All receptors come from a human donor with multiple sclerosis. Each CDR3 is given with its conserved first and last residue. The D gene is left open where the match is weak. Clone sizes are given selectively: once, few, many, or a class where the clone is expanded.

J gene: TRBJ2-1; CDR3 length: 13; D gene: TRBD2; clone size: NA; V gene: TRBV28; CDR3 DNA: TGTGCCAGCGGGGTCGGGAGGTTCAATGAGCAGTTCTTC; CDR3 protein: CASGVGRFNEQFF
J gene: TRBJ1-1; CDR3 length: 16; D gene: NA; clone size: few; V gene: TRBV5-6; CDR3 DNA: TGTGCCAGCAGCTTAATAGGAGTGGGACCCAACACTGAAGCTTTCTTT; CDR3 protein: CASSLIGVGPNTEAFF
J gene: TRBJ2-3; CDR3 length: 16; D gene: TRBD2; clone size: NA; V gene: TRBV4-3; CDR3 DNA: TGCGCCAGCAGCCAAGATGGCGGGAGAGGGACAGATACGCAGTATTTT; CDR3 protein: CASSQDGGRGTDTQYF
J gene: TRBJ2-3; CDR3 length: 10; D gene: NA; clone size: NA; V gene: TRBV9; CDR3 DNA: TGTGCCAGCAAGCCAGATACGCAGTATTTT; CDR3 protein: CASKPDTQYF
J gene: TRBJ2-7; CDR3 length: 14; D gene: NA; clone size: NA; V gene: TRBV3-1; CDR3 DNA: TGTGCCAGCAGCCAAGAAGGCAGGTTCTACGAGCAGTACTTC; CDR3 protein: CASSQEGRFYEQYF
J gene: TRBJ2-7; CDR3 length: 12; D gene: NA; clone size: NA; V gene: TRBV7-9; CDR3 DNA: TGTGCCAGCAGCTCCGACTACTACGAGCAGTACTTC; CDR3 protein: CASSSDYYEQYF
J gene: TRBJ1-1; CDR3 length: 14; D gene: NA; clone size: NA; V gene: TRBV7-8; CDR3 DNA: TGTGCCAGCAGCTTAGAGGGTCAGATTTCTGAAGCTTTCTTT; CDR3 protein: CASSLEGQISEAFF
J gene: TRBJ2-2; CDR3 length: 15; D gene: NA; clone size: NA; V gene: TRBV9; CDR3 DNA: TGTGCCAGCAGCGTAGCCAGGGGGAACACCGGGGAGCTGTTTTTT; CDR3 protein: CASSVARGNTGELFF
J gene: TRBJ2-7; CDR3 length: 15; D gene: TRBD2; clone size: NA; V gene: TRBV19; CDR3 DNA: TGTGCCAGTAGGTGGAACGGGAGGCCCCAGTCCGAGCAGTACTTC; CDR3 protein: CASRWNGRPQSEQYF
J gene: TRBJ1-2; CDR3 length: 17; D gene: NA; clone size: NA; V gene: TRBV2; CDR3 DNA: TGTGCCAGCACACTCAGGCCGGGAGGACCTCTTAACTATGGCTACACCTTC; CDR3 protein: CASTLRPGGPLNYGYTF
J gene: TRBJ2-5; CDR3 length: 15; D gene: TRBD2; clone size: NA; V gene: TRBV6-5; CDR3 DNA: TGTGCCAGCAGTTACTCGGCGGGAGGTGGAGAGACCCAGTACTTC; CDR3 protein: CASSYSAGGGETQYF
J gene: TRBJ2-3; CDR3 length: 15; D gene: TRBD2; clone size: NA; V gene: TRBV27; CDR3 DNA: TGTGCCAGCAGTTTAATGGGCGGGAGCGGAGATACGCAGTATTTT; CDR3 protein: CASSLMGGSGDTQYF
J gene: TRBJ1-1; CDR3 length: 15; D gene: NA; clone size: once; V gene: TRBV7-8; CDR3 DNA: TGTGCCAGCAGCTCCGCTGCGGGAGGTAGCACTGAAGCTTTCTTT; CDR3 protein: CASSSAAGGSTEAFF
J gene: TRBJ2-5; CDR3 length: 15; D gene: NA; clone size: NA; V gene: TRBV6-5; CDR3 DNA: TGTGCCAGCAGTTACCGTGGACAGAGGGAGGAGACCCAGTACTTC; CDR3 protein: CASSYRGQREETQYF
J gene: TRBJ2-7; CDR3 length: 14; D gene: NA; clone size: NA; V gene: TRBV7-2; CDR3 DNA: TGTGCCATAATGTTTGGGGCCCATAATTACGAGCAGTACTTC; CDR3 protein: CAIMFGAHNYEQYF
J gene: TRBJ2-7; CDR3 length: 15; D gene: TRBD2; clone size: NA; V gene: TRBV7-3; CDR3 DNA: TGTGCCAGCAGCGGAGGAGCGGGGAGACCCTACGAGCAGTACTTC; CDR3 protein: CASSGGAGRPYEQYF
J gene: TRBJ1-2; CDR3 length: 15; D gene: NA; clone size: NA; V gene: TRBV12-3/TRBV12-4; CDR3 DNA: TGTGCCAGCAGGTCCCTCAGGGACGCTACCTATGGCTACACCTTC; CDR3 protein: CASRSLRDATYGYTF
J gene: TRBJ2-1; CDR3 length: 15; D gene: TRBD2; clone size: NA; V gene: TRBV30; CDR3 DNA: TGTGCCTGGAGGGGACTAGCGGGAGAGAGCAATGAGCAGTTCTTC; CDR3 protein: CAWRGLAGESNEQFF
J gene: TRBJ1-1; CDR3 length: 14; D gene: TRBD1; clone size: NA; V gene: TRBV7-9; CDR3 DNA: TGTGCCAGCAGCTTAGAAGGGGGCTGGGATGAAGCTTTCTTT; CDR3 protein: CASSLEGGWDEAFF
J gene: TRBJ1-1; CDR3 length: 14; D gene: NA; clone size: NA; V gene: TRBV7-8; CDR3 DNA: TGTGCCAGCAGCCCTACCTACGGGGCCACTGAAGCTTTCTTT; CDR3 protein: CASSPTYGATEAFF
J gene: TRBJ2-5; CDR3 length: 14; D gene: NA; clone size: NA; V gene: TRBV6-5; CDR3 DNA: TGTGCCAGCAGTTACTCGGCCCAGCAAGAGACCCAGTACTTC; CDR3 protein: CASSYSAQQETQYF
J gene: TRBJ1-1; CDR3 length: 18; D gene: NA; clone size: few; V gene: TRBV12-3/TRBV12-4; CDR3 DNA: TGTGCCAGCAGTCCGCCTTGGGCGACAGGCAACTTGAACACTGAAGCTTTCTTT; CDR3 protein: CASSPPWATGNLNTEAFF
J gene: TRBJ2-3; CDR3 length: 12; D gene: NA; clone size: NA; V gene: TRBV12-3/TRBV12-4; CDR3 DNA: TGTGCCAGCAGTTCAGGGGCAGATACGCAGTATTTT; CDR3 protein: CASSSGADTQYF
J gene: TRBJ2-1; CDR3 length: 13; D gene: TRBD1; clone size: NA; V gene: TRBV7-7; CDR3 DNA: TGTGCTAGCAGCTTACAGGGGGTCAATGAGCAGTTCTTC; CDR3 protein: CASSLQGVNEQFF
J gene: TRBJ1-5; CDR3 length: 14; D gene: NA; clone size: NA; V gene: TRBV6-6; CDR3 DNA: TGTGCCAGCACCGGAATGGACCTCAATCAGCCCCAGCATTTT; CDR3 protein: CASTGMDLNQPQHF
J gene: TRBJ1-2; CDR3 length: 15; D gene: NA; clone size: NA; V gene: TRBV4-1; CDR3 DNA: TGCGCCAGCAGCCAACTAATCGGCCAGTACTATGGCTACACCTTC; CDR3 protein: CASSQLIGQYYGYTF
J gene: TRBJ2-1; CDR3 length: 12; D gene: NA; clone size: NA; V gene: TRBV27; CDR3 DNA: TGTGCCAGCGGTGGTATAGGAGATGAGCAGTTCTTC; CDR3 protein: CASGGIGDEQFF
J gene: TRBJ1-2; CDR3 length: 15; D gene: TRBD1; clone size: NA; V gene: TRBV13; CDR3 DNA: TGTGCCAGCAGCTTAGGGCAGGGGGACTTCTATGGCTACACCTTC; CDR3 protein: CASSLGQGDFYGYTF
J gene: TRBJ2-1; CDR3 length: 16; D gene: TRBD2; clone size: NA; V gene: TRBV4-3; CDR3 DNA: TGCGCCAGCAGCCTACCGGGGGGGACTAGCCGAGGTGAGCAGTTCTTC; CDR3 protein: CASSLPGGTSRGEQFF
J gene: TRBJ1-3; CDR3 length: 12; D gene: NA; clone size: once; V gene: TRBV3-1; CDR3 DNA: TGTGCCAGCAGCGGACAGGGAAACACCATATATTTT; CDR3 protein: CASSGQGNTIYF
J gene: TRBJ2-2; CDR3 length: 13; D gene: NA; clone size: NA; V gene: TRBV5-1; CDR3 DNA: TGCGCCAGCAGCTCCGAGGGGACCGGGGAGCTGTTTTTT; CDR3 protein: CASSSEGTGELFF
J gene: TRBJ1-1; CDR3 length: 15; D gene: NA; clone size: NA; V gene: TRBV4-1; CDR3 DNA: TGCGCCAGCAGCCAAAGCGCAGGTGGTGGGGTGAGGGCTTTCTTT; CDR3 protein: CASSQSAGGGVRAFF
J gene: TRBJ1-5; CDR3 length: 14; D gene: NA; clone size: NA; V gene: TRBV25-1; CDR3 DNA: TGTGCCAGCAGTCCCAGGGGCGCCGAACAGCCCCAGCATTTT; CDR3 protein: CASSPRGAEQPQHF
J gene: TRBJ2-1; CDR3 length: 15; D gene: NA; clone size: NA; V gene: TRBV4-3; CDR3 DNA: TGCGCCAGCAGCCCTCGAATACGCCCGGCCGATGAGCAGTTCTTC; CDR3 protein: CASSPRIRPADEQFF
J gene: TRBJ1-1; CDR3 length: 16; D gene: NA; clone size: NA; V gene: TRBV7-2; CDR3 DNA: TGTGCCAGCAGCCTAGGCGCAGTGAGCATGAACACTGAAGCTTTCTTT; CDR3 protein: CASSLGAVSMNTEAFF
J gene: TRBJ1-5; CDR3 length: 11; D gene: NA; clone size: NA; V gene: TRBV28; CDR3 DNA: TGTGCCAGCAGTACGGGTCAGCCCCAGCATTTT; CDR3 protein: CASSTGQPQHF
J gene: TRBJ2-1; CDR3 length: 18; D gene: TRBD2; clone size: NA; V gene: TRBV5-4; CDR3 DNA: TGTGCCAGCAGCCCGGGACTAGCGGGAGGCCTCTCCTACAATGAGCAGTTCTTC; CDR3 protein: CASSPGLAGGLSYNEQFF
J gene: TRBJ1-2; CDR3 length: 15; D gene: NA; clone size: NA; V gene: TRBV9; CDR3 DNA: TGTGCCAGCAGCGTAGGGGCAGCGACCCTCTATGGCTACACCTTC; CDR3 protein: CASSVGAATLYGYTF
J gene: TRBJ2-2; CDR3 length: 16; D gene: NA; clone size: NA; V gene: TRBV24-1; CDR3 DNA: TGTGCCACCAGTGATGGCGACAACTCGAACACCGGGGAGCTGTTTTTT; CDR3 protein: CATSDGDNSNTGELFF
J gene: TRBJ1-5; CDR3 length: 14; D gene: NA; clone size: NA; V gene: TRBV6-2/TRBV6-3; CDR3 DNA: TGTGCCAGCAGCCTCTGGGATCCCAATCAGCCCCAGCATTTT; CDR3 protein: CASSLWDPNQPQHF
J gene: TRBJ2-3; CDR3 length: 14; D gene: TRBD1; clone size: NA; V gene: TRBV20-1; CDR3 DNA: TGCAGTGCTGCCTTGGACAGGCTCACAGATACGCAGTATTTT; CDR3 protein: CSAALDRLTDTQYF
J gene: TRBJ2-7; CDR3 length: 14; D gene: NA; clone size: NA; V gene: TRBV7-2; CDR3 DNA: TGTGCCAGCAGCTCTACTCCGGGAGCTTACGAGCAGTACTTC; CDR3 protein: CASSSTPGAYEQYF
J gene: TRBJ1-1; CDR3 length: 12; D gene: NA; clone size: NA; V gene: TRBV7-9; CDR3 DNA: TGTGCCAGCAGCTCTTCCAACACTGAAGCTTTCTTT; CDR3 protein: CASSSSNTEAFF
J gene: TRBJ2-3; CDR3 length: 15; D gene: NA; clone size: NA; V gene: TRBV28; CDR3 DNA: TGTGCCAGCAGTTCGGACGGGCTGAGGGTTGTTACGCAGTATTTT; CDR3 protein: CASSSDGLRVVTQYF